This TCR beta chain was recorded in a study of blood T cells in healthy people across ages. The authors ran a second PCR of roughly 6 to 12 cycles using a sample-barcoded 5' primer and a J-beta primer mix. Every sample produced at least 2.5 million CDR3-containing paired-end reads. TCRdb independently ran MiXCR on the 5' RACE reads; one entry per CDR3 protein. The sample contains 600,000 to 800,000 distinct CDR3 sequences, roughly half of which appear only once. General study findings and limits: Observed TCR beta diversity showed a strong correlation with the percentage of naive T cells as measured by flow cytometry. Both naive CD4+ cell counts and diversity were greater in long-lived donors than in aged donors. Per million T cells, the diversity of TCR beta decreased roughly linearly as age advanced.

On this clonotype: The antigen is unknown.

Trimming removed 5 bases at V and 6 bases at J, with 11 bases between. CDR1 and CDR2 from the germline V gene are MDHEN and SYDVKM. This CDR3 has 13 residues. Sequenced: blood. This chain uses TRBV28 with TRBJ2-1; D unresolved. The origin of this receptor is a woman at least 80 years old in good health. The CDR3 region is CASSVPHGNEQFF. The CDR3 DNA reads TGTGCCAGCAGTGTTCCCCACGGCAATGAGCAGTTCTTC.